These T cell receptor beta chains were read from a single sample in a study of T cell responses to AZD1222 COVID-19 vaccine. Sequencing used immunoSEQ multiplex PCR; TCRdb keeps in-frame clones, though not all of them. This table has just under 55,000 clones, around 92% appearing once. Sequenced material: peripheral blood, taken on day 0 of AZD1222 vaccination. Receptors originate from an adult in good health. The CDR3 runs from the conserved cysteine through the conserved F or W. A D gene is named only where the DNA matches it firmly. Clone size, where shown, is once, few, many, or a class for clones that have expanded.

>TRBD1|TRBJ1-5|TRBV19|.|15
TGTGCCAGTAGGGGACAGGGCCCCCCGAATCAGCCCCAGCATTTT
CASRGQGPPNQPQHF
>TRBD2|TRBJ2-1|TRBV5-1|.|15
TGCGCCAGCAGCTTGCTAGCGGGGGAATACAATGAGCAGTTCTTC
CASSLLAGEYNEQFF
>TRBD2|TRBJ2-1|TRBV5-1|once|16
TGCGCCAGCAGCTTGGGGGGCGGGAGGCCGACGGGTGAGCAGTTCTTC
CASSLGGGRPTGEQFF
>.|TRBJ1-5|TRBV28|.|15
TGTGCCAGCAACATGGGCGCACGCAGCAATCAGCCCCAGCATTTT
CASNMGARSNQPQHF
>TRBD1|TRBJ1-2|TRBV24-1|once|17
TGTGCCACCAGTGACCCGGGACAGGGGGGCGAATCCTATGGCTACACCTTC
CATSDPGQGGESYGYTF
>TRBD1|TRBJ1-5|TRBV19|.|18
TGTGCCAGTAGTATGTATTACAGGGGCGCGAGTAGCAATCAGCCCCAGCATTTT
CASSMYYRGASSNQPQHF
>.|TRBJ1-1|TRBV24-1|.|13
TGTGCCACCTCTCAGGAAGGGACCACTGAAGCTTTCTTT
CATSQEGTTEAFF
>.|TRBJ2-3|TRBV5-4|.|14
TGTGCCAGCAGCTTGGGGCTACCGAAGGATACGCAGTATTTT
CASSLGLPKDTQYF
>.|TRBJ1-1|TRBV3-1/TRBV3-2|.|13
TGTGCCAGCAGCCAAGACTACGGGGCCCAAGCTTTCTTT
CASSQDYGAQAFF
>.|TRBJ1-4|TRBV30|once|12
TGTGCCTCGGACAGAACTAATGAAAAACTGTTTTTT
CASDRTNEKLFF
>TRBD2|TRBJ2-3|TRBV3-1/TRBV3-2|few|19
TGTGCCAGCAGCCAAAAAATACTAGCGGGAGGGCCTAGCGCAGATACGCAGTATTTT
CASSQKILAGGPSADTQYF
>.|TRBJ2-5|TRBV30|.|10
TGTGCCTGGAGTGTTGGGACCCAGTACTTC
CAWSVGTQYF
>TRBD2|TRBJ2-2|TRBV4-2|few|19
TGTGCCAGCAGCCACGGGGAGGCTAGCGGGGCCTTGAACACCGGGGAGCTGTTTTTT
CASSHGEASGALNTGELFF
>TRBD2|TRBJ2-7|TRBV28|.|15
TGTGCCAGCAGTTTTTCTAGCGGGAGGTTGTACGAGCAGTACTTC
CASSFSSGRLYEQYF
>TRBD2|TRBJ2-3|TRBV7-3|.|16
TGTGCCAGCAGCCAACTAGCGGGAGGCCGGAGAGATACGCAGTATTTT
CASSQLAGGRRDTQYF
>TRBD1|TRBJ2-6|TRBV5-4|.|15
TGTGCCAGCAGCGGGGACAGGGCTGGGGCCAACGTCCTGACTTTC
CASSGDRAGANVLTF
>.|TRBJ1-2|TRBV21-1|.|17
TGTGCCACCTATACAAAGACGGGGACAGGGGGCTTCTATGGCTACACCTTC
CATYTKTGTGGFYGYTF
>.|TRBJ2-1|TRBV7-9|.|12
TGTGCCAGCAGCTCACAGGGCATTGAGCAGTTCTTC
CASSSQGIEQFF
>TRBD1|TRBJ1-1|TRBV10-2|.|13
TGCGCCAGCATCGGGACAGCGAACACTGAAGCTTTCTTT
CASIGTANTEAFF
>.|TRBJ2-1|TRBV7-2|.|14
TGTGCCAGCAGCTTAGAAGTGGGGTACAATGAGCAGTTCTTC
CASSLEVGYNEQFF
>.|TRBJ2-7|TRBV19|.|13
TGTGCCAGTAGTATGGTACCCTACTACGAGCAGTACTTC
CASSMVPYYEQYF
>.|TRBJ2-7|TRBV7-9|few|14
TGTGCCAGCAGCTCACATAACTCTTTGTACGAGCAGTACTTC
CASSSHNSLYEQYF